This T cell receptor (beta chain) comes out of a study of cytomegalovirus exposure and HLA in healthy donors. The protocol was immunoSEQ multiplex PCR, while the TCRdb copy is restricted to in-frame clones and leaves out a portion. Here the sample spans a few hundred thousand clones, almost 90% being singletons. Germline-derived CDR1 and CDR2 are SQVTM and ANQGSEA. The CDR3 spans 14 residues. V was cut by 3 bases and J by 3 bases, with 14 bases left in between. The V gene is TRBV29-1, the J gene TRBJ1-2, with D perhaps matching TRBD1 (6 bases). This receptor was identified in a woman between 18 and 30 years old in good health and CMV-seronegative. The sequenced material came from PBMCs. The CDR3 DNA follows: TGCAGCGTTGACAGGGGAAGACTCGACTATGGCTACACCTTC. Its translation: CSVDRGRLDYGYTF.